These T cell receptor beta chains were read from a single sample in a study of identical twins. MiXCR, applied by TCRdb to the 5' RACE reads, yields one record per CDR3 protein. The sample has more than 1.5 million distinct CDR3 sequences, more than 30% seen once. The specimen sequenced was cord blood. Receptors were obtained from a newborn girl in good health. Each CDR3 is given without its conserved first and last residue. The order of the fields is J gene, V gene, CDR3 protein.

J: TRBJ2-3
V: TRBV3-1
CDR3: ASSSRLPNTQY

J: TRBJ2-2
V: TRBV4-1
CDR3: ASSQDKFLTTGELF

J: TRBJ2-7
V: TRBV25-1
CDR3: ASSDSASGFYEQY

J: TRBJ1-5
V: TRBV20-1
CDR3: SARSLWPDGPQH

J: TRBJ1-1
V: TRBV6-6
CDR3: ASSCRRGASWDTEAF

J: TRBJ2-1
V: TRBV12-3/TRBV12-4
CDR3: ASSPGTLSPYNEQF

J: TRBJ1-2
V: TRBV20-1
CDR3: SAKTQGNYGYT

J: TRBJ1-1
V: TRBV7-2
CDR3: ASSPRTGLLNTEAF

J: TRBJ2-3
V: TRBV3-1
CDR3: ASSQESGIRADTQY

J: TRBJ2-4
V: TRBV4-1
CDR3: ASSQDGTGGAKNIQY

J: TRBJ2-3
V: TRBV7-2
CDR3: ASSQAPFGSSTDTQY

J: TRBJ1-2
V: TRBV6-6
CDR3: ASRPGQEPLGYGYT

J: TRBJ2-6
V: TRBV6-1
CDR3: ASSEDSGANVLT

J: TRBJ2-1
V: TRBV7-2
CDR3: ASSLGIAGGPGNEQF

J: TRBJ1-2
V: TRBV20-1
CDR3: ALLGHNYGYT

J: TRBJ1-2
V: TRBV12-3/TRBV12-4
CDR3: ASSLAGRQAIYGYT

J: TRBJ1-4
V: TRBV25-1
CDR3: ASSAFDRGGGEKLF

J: TRBJ1-1
V: TRBV28
CDR3: ASVRADRAGTEAF

J: TRBJ1-2
V: TRBV5-1
CDR3: ASSYSFPFSNYGYT

J: TRBJ2-1
V: TRBV7-9
CDR3: ASSSLAGGPPHNEQF

J: NA
V: TRBV6-1
CDR3: ASSEAVSSGTYEQY

J: TRBJ2-5
V: TRBV3-1
CDR3: ASMGGLLETQY

J: TRBJ1-4
V: TRBV5-1
CDR3: ASSLAVWGRGKLF

J: TRBJ1-1
V: TRBV5-4
CDR3: ASSRRVRGGTEAF

J: TRBJ2-1
V: TRBV4-1
CDR3: ASSLSGQPSYNEQF

J: TRBJ2-1
V: TRBV10-2
CDR3: ASSEGGLGEQF

J: TRBJ2-3
V: TRBV12-5
CDR3: ASGLRTSAGVTDTQY

J: TRBJ1-2
V: TRBV3-1
CDR3: ASSHPLRGGYGYT

J: TRBJ2-7
V: TRBV5-1
CDR3: ASSPGLAGGPYTYEQY

J: TRBJ2-1
V: TRBV20-1
CDR3: SAQSGGSDNEQF

J: TRBJ1-2
V: TRBV24-1
CDR3: ATSDEGYSNYGYT

J: TRBJ2-3
V: TRBV5-1
CDR3: ASKRRGGQDTQY

J: TRBJ1-4
V: TRBV29-1
CDR3: SVEAGRNEKLF

J: TRBJ1-5
V: TRBV6-5
CDR3: ASKRTYSNQPQH

J: NA
V: TRBV6-6
CDR3: ASRDPYEQY

J: TRBJ2-7
V: TRBV14
CDR3: ASRKTGISYEQY

J: TRBJ2-3
V: TRBV4-2
CDR3: ASSQDGSYSGGTDTQY

J: TRBJ2-3
V: TRBV20-1
CDR3: SARDARGFTDTQY

J: TRBJ2-3
V: TRBV5-8
CDR3: ASSSAGGPGTDTQY

J: TRBJ2-3
V: TRBV6-5
CDR3: ASSYYSTDTQY

J: TRBJ2-7
V: TRBV5-1
CDR3: ASRLGGTSGSQEIQY

J: TRBJ2-1
V: TRBV24-1
CDR3: ATSDRTGSYNEQF

J: TRBJ2-7
V: TRBV28
CDR3: ASSPSGRARPLSYEQY

J: TRBJ1-2
V: TRBV20-1
CDR3: SAAGGNRIYGYT

J: TRBJ1-4
V: TRBV7-6
CDR3: ASSHWGRRNEKLF

J: TRBJ1-1
V: TRBV20-1
CDR3: SARSGPEAF

J: TRBJ2-2
V: TRBV10-3
CDR3: AIRVGLGDTGELF

J: TRBJ2-7
V: TRBV6-1
CDR3: ASSVGSGAAYEQY

J: TRBJ2-5
V: TRBV10-3
CDR3: AISSTSGGATEETQY

J: TRBJ2-3
V: TRBV30
CDR3: AWSVLAGADTQY

J: TRBJ1-1
V: TRBV27
CDR3: ASRLQGGNTEAS

J: TRBJ1-4
V: TRBV15
CDR3: ATSRELQGYEKLF

J: TRBJ2-3
V: TRBV6-5
CDR3: ASSYRWGGTDTQY

J: TRBJ2-3
V: TRBV20-1
CDR3: SARSGTRSTDTQY

J: TRBJ2-4
V: TRBV6-1
CDR3: ASSGTAPLAKNIQY

J: TRBJ2-4
V: TRBV30
CDR3: AWSVGPAQY

J: TRBJ1-1
V: TRBV4-2
CDR3: ASSQDKGMNTEAF

J: TRBJ2-7
V: TRBV2
CDR3: ASKDGYSYEQY

J: TRBJ2-1
V: TRBV20-1
CDR3: SARKREGRSYNEQF

J: TRBJ2-7
V: TRBV20-1
CDR3: SARDLAGTYEQY